Shown below are 17 T cell receptor beta chains from a single sample sequenced in a study of blood T cell repertoires in COVID-19. Produced via immunoSEQ multiplex PCR; TCRdb's table is partial and in-frame only. This sample has around 84,000 clones, with 85% found just once. Sequenced input: peripheral blood. Source of these receptors: a man at least 80 years old with active or convalescent COVID-19.

This clone came up once. The chain joins TRBV24-1 to TRBJ2-1; 9 bases fit TRBD1. The germline gives CDR1 KGHDR, CDR2 SFDVKD. This CDR3 has 12 amino acids. With V trimmed by 4 bases and J by 15 bases, 6 bases remained unmatched. This CDR3 is CATSDSGTGLFF. In DNA form, the CDR3 reads TGTGCCACCAGTGACTCCGGGACAGGGTTGTTCTTC.

This sequence joins TRBV3-1 (or the pseudogene TRBV3-2) and TRBJ1-5; D is perhaps TRBD1 (5 bases). Between the trimmed V and J ends, which lost 4 bases and 7 bases, there was a span of 14 bases. Germline V gene data show CDR1 as LGHDT and CDR2 as YNNKEL (reference sequence). The CDR3 length is 14 residues. The CDR3 sequence is CASSRAGGRQPQHF. CDR3 coding DNA: TGTGCCAGCAGCCGAGCGGGGGGAAGGCAGCCCCAGCATTTT.

This rearrangement joins TRBV11-3 to TRBJ2-3; 10 bases line up with TRBD2. This CDR3 region has 15 residues. The V and J ends lost 6 bases and 2 bases, in that order; junction bases with no gene match: 5. Germline V gene data show CDR1 as SGHNT and CDR2 as YENEEA. This CDR3 reads CASRGLAGVTDTQYF. Here the CDR3 DNA reads TGTGCCAGCAGGGGTCTAGCGGGGGTCACAGATACGCAGTATTTT.

Only one count was recorded for this clone. J is TRBJ1-1 and V is TRBV24-1; D unresolved. CDR1 KGHDR and CDR2 SFDVKD come from the germline V gene. Deletions cut 8 bases from V and 5 bases from J, with 11 bases between. The CDR3 is 12 amino acids. CDR3 bases: TGTGCCACCATCCCTACCCGGACTGAAGCTTTCTTT. Amino acids: CATIPTRTEAFF.

V and J are TRBV5-1 and TRBJ2-3; 8 nucleotides align to TRBD2. The V and J ends lost 4 bases and 2 bases, in that order; junction bases with no gene match: 6. The CDR3 is 15 amino acids. The V gene's germline CDR1 is SGHRS and CDR2 YFSETQ. Here the CDR3 reads CASSPTSGLTDTQYF. Here the CDR3 DNA reads TGCGCCAGCAGCCCTACTAGCGGCCTCACAGATACGCAGTATTTT.

The J gene is TRBJ1-5, the V gene TRBV6-5; D may be TRBD1 (6 bases). CDR3 size: 15 residues. The germline V and J ends were trimmed by 7 bases and 9 bases, with 22 bases remaining between them. Per the germline V gene, CDR1 is MNHEY and CDR2 is SVGAGI. DNA of the CDR3: TGTGCCAGCACCCCCTTGGACAGTGACTTTTCGCCCCAGCATTTT. This gives the protein CASTPLDSDFSPQHF.

This clone was counted a single time. This rearrangement joins TRBV30 to TRBJ2-7, with TRBD1 as a possible D gene (7 bases). Germline V gives CDR1 GTSNPN, CDR2 SVGIG (reference sequence). The CDR3 has 12 residues. The V gene lost 2 bases and the J gene lost 4 bases, with 9 bases spanning the gap. CDR3 sequence: CAWSSGGYEQYV. The CDR3 nucleotides are TGTGCCTGGAGTTCAGGGGGGTACGAGCAGTACGTC.

The rearrangement uses TRBV7-9 and TRBJ2-2, with TRBD1 as a possible D gene (5 bases). The CDR3 extends over 15 amino acids. The germline V gene has CDR1 SEHNR and CDR2 FQNEAQ (reference sequence). Trimming shortened V by 5 bases and J by 1 base, and 11 bases separated the two germline ends. The CDR3 coding sequence is TGTGCCAGCAGCCGGTTTACAGGGAACACCGGGGAGCTGTTTTTT. It specifies CASSRFTGNTGELFF.

This chain connects TRBV19 to TRBJ1-1, with TRBD1 matching over 9 bases. The CDR3 is 16 residues long. Germline trimming cut 9 bases from V and 0 bases from J; bases unmatched to any gene: 11. CDR1 and CDR2 (germline): LNHDA, SQIVND (reference sequence). Here the CDR3 reads CARTQGADTMNTEAFF. The CDR3 DNA follows: TGTGCCAGAACACAGGGGGCTGACACTATGAACACTGAAGCTTTCTTT.

V gene TRBV27 combines with J gene TRBJ1-5, with TRBD1 matching 9 bases. CDR1 and CDR2 from the germline V gene are MNHEY and SMNVEV (reference sequence). CDR3 length equals 16 residues. The J segment lost 4 bases and the V segment lost 8 bases, leaving 12 bases of the junction unmatched. The CDR3 DNA is TGTGCCAGCCATTCCTCGACAGGGGGTCTAAATCAGCCCCAGCATTTT. This encodes CASHSSTGGLNQPQHF.

This sequence joins TRBV4-1 and TRBJ1-5, with D unresolved. Trimming took 5 bases from V and 8 from J, leaving 16 bases between them. Germline loops: CDR1 MGHRA, CDR2 YSYEKL. The CDR3 length is 14 residues. The DNA for the CDR3 is TGCGCCAGCAGCATCAGGTCCCGCGGGGAGCCCCAGCATTTT. It translates to CASSIRSRGEPQHF.

The count of this clone is one. V gene TRBV28 combines with J gene TRBJ1-1; TRBD1 is a possible D gene (5 bases). The CDR3 loop spans 15 amino acids. Looked up from germline, CDR1 is MDHEN and CDR2 is SYDVKM. Trimming stripped 2 bases from V and 0 bases from J, with 10 bases between. In DNA form, the CDR3 reads TGTGCCAGCAGTTTAGTCGGCAGGGTGAACACTGAAGCTTTCTTT. This encodes CASSLVGRVNTEAFF.

The chain links TRBV7-6 to TRBJ2-5, with 8 bases that match TRBD1. Germline CDR1 reads SGHVS; CDR2 reads FNYEAQ. This CDR3 spans 16 amino acids. V shed 4 bases, J shed 5 bases, and the junction held 12 bases outside the gene matches. The CDR3, as DNA: TGTGCCAGCAGCTCAATAAGGACAGGGTTACGCGAGACCCAGTACTTC. This gives the protein CASSSIRTGLRETQYF.

The gene calls are TRBV21-1 and TRBJ1-1; whether TRBD1, the table's D call, matches the DNA was not checked. TRBV21-1 is shown as a pseudogene. CDR3 length equals 15 residues. The CDR3 nucleotides are TGTGCCAGCAGCACAGGACAGGGTAGAACGCATGAAGCTTTCTTT. Its translation: CASSTGQGRTHEAFF.

The V call is TRBV5-1, the J call TRBJ2-1; D may be TRBD1 (5 bases). This CDR3 spans 13 amino acids. Trimming pared 0 bases from V and 8 bases from J, leaving 9 bases between. The germline CDR1 and CDR2 sequences are SGHRS and YFSETQ. Here the CDR3 DNA reads TGCGCCAGCAGCTTGGTAAGGGGCCATGAGCAGTTCTTC. Its protein is CASSLVRGHEQFF.

This clone was recorded a few times. The J gene is TRBJ1-5, the V gene TRBV19, with D possibly TRBD1 on 5 matching bases. CDR3 length: 13 residues. V was cut by 3 bases and J by 6 bases, with 9 bases left in between. The germline V gene has CDR1 LNHDA and CDR2 SQIVND (reference sequence). DNA for the CDR3: TGTGCCAGTAGTATGGGAGGGGTTCAGCCCCAGCATTTT. Translated, it gives CASSMGGVQPQHF.

The chain is built from TRBV11-2 and TRBJ1-1; TRBD1 matches at 8 bases. This CDR3 is built from 13 residues. Germline lookup yields CDR1 SGHAT and CDR2 FQNNGV. J was trimmed by 6 bases and V by 6 bases; bases with no gene match: 6. The CDR3 region has the DNA TGTGCCAGCAGTCTGGACAGGGACGCTGAAGCTTTCTTT. The encoded protein is CASSLDRDAEAFF.